This TCR beta chain emerged from a study of T cells after yellow fever vaccination. Overall study findings and caveats: Subsequent booster samples again held most clones from primary vaccination (more than 95% CD4, about 90% CD8).

The trim removed 0 bases at V and 6 bases at J, leaving 10 bases unmatched. The CDR3 consists of 17 residues. Looked up from germline, CDR1 is SGHRS and CDR2 is YFSETQ. Notes on this clonotype: Its specificity is unknown.

Conversion of TCR transcripts into cDNA relied on 5'RACE template switching, which added a universal primer site and UMIs. TCRdb called the 5' RACE reads again in MiXCR, with one record for every CDR3 protein. The sample includes a few hundred thousand distinct CDR3 sequences, roughly 8.7% of them seen just once. The source is a man aged 18 to 30 who received the YFV17D yellow fever vaccine. The source was CD4+ T cells sorted from PBMCs, collected 5 days after the yellow fever booster vaccination. This chain connects TRBV5-1 to TRBJ2-2, with 8 bases identical to TRBD2. In DNA form, the CDR3 reads TGCGCCAGCAGCTTGGCCTGGGGGACTAGAGCCCCCGGGGAGCTGTTTTTT. As protein: CASSLAWGTRAPGELFF.